Detailed here is one TCR beta chain. The antigen remains unidentified. The J segment lost 4 bases and the V segment lost 6 bases, leaving 1 base of the junction unmatched. Germline CDR1 ENHRY, CDR2 SYGVKD. The CDR3 has 12 amino acids. RNA transcripts were the template for amplifying TCR beta CDR3 regions. HTBI primers drove first-round RT-PCR of the TCR CDR3. TCRdb re-derived calls from the multiplex PCR reads in MiXCR, one entry per CDR3 protein. The data hold 660,000 or so distinct CDR3 sequences, with about 20% observed a single time. The data are from a study of T cells in Graves' hyperthyroidism and ophthalmopathy. The study's findings and limits: Blood also held most thyroid clonotypes expanded beyond 0.001.

Patients affected by ophthalmopathy presented a Clinical Activity Score of at least 3, a NOSPECS grade of at least 4, and disease duration below 3 months. Patients were excluded because of uncontrolled infection, other autoimmune disease, pregnancy or lactation. This clonotype originated in a man aged 25 to 40 with Graves' ophthalmopathy. What was sequenced was blood. The chain has TRBV10-3 and TRBJ2-7, with 9 bases matching TRBD1. The CDR3 DNA reads TGTGCCATCAGGACAGGGGGATACGAGCAGTACTTC. Its translation is CAIRTGGYEQYF.